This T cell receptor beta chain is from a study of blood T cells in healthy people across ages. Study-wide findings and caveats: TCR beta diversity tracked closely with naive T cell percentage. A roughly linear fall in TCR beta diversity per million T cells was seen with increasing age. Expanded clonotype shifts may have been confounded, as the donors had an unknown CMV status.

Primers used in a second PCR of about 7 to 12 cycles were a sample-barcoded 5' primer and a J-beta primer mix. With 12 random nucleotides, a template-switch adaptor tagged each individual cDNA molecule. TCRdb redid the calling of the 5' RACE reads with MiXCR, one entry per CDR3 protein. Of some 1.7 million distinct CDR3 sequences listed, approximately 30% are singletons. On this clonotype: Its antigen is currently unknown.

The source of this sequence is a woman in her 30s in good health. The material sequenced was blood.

The CDR3: CASSWSGTYNEQFF. For the CDR3, the DNA is TGCGCCAGCAGCTGGAGCGGAACCTACAATGAGCAGTTCTTC. V and J are TRBV5-1 and TRBJ2-1; D is possibly TRBD2 (5 bases). The CDR3 runs 14 residues. CDR1 is SGHRS and CDR2 is YFSETQ in the germline V gene. Trimming took off 3 bases at V and 2 bases at J, with 9 bases between the two ends.